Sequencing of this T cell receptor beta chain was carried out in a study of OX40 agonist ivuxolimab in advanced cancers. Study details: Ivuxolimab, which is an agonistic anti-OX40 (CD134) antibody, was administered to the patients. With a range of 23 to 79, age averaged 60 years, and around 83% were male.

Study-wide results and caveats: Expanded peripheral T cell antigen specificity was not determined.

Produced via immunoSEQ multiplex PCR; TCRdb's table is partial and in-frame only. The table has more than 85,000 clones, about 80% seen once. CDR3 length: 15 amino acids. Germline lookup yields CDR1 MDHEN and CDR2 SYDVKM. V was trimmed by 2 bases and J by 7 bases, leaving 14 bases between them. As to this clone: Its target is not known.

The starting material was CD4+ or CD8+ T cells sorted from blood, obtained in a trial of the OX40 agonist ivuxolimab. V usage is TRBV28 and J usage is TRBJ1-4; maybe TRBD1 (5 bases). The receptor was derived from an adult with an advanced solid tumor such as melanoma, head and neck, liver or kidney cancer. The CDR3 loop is CASSLPEGQGEKLFF. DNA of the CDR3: TGTGCCAGCAGTTTACCCGAGGGGCAGGGTGAAAAACTGTTTTTT.